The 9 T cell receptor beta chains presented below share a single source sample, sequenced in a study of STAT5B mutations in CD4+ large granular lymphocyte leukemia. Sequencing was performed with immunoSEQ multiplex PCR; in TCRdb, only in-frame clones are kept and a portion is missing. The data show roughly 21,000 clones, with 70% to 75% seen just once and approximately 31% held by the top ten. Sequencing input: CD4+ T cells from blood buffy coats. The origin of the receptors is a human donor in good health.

CDR3 bases: TGTGCCATCAGGGAGACAGGGGGCGAGGGGATACGTGACGGCTACACCTTC. Amino acids: CAIRETGGEGIRDGYTF. The chain has TRBV10-3 and TRBJ1-2; TRBD1 matches at 10 bases. The junction had 18 bases not matched to a gene; V was cut back by 6 bases and J by 8 bases. Looked up from germline, CDR1 is ENHRY and CDR2 is SYGVKD. This CDR3 comprises 17 residues.

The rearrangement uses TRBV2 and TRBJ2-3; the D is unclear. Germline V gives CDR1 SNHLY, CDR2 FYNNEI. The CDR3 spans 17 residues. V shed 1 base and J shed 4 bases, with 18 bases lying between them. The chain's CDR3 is CASSEGGNLRSADTQYF. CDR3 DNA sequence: TGTGCCAGCAGTGAAGGGGGTAACCTAAGAAGCGCAGATACGCAGTATTTT.

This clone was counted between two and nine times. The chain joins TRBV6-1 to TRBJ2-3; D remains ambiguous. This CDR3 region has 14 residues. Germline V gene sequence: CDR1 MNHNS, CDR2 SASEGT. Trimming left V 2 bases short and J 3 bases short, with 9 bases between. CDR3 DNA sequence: TGTGCCAGCAGTGAACTGTCCGATACAGATACGCAGTATTTT. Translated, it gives CASSELSDTDTQYF.

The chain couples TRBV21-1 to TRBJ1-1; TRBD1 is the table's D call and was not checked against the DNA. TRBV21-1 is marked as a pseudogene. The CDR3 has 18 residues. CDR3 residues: CASSKEAGGTAMNTEAFF. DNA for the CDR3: TGTGCCAGCAGCAAAGAGGCAGGGGGGACTGCCATGAACACTGAAGCTTTCTTT.

CDR3 nucleotide sequence: TGTGCCAGCAGCTTAAGGGGGCCCGTGAACACTGAAGCTTTCTTT. Its protein is CASSLRGPVNTEAFF. The rearrangement uses TRBV7-2 and TRBJ1-1; 7 bases match TRBD1. Germline values: CDR1 SGHTA, CDR2 FQGNSA. This CDR3 contains 15 residues. Losses at the gene ends were 2 bases for V and 0 bases for J; bases not matched to a gene: 3.

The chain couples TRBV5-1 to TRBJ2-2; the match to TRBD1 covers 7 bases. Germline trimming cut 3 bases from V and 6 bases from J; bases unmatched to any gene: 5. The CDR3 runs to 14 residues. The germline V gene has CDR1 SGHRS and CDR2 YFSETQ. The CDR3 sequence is CASSSQQGPGELFF. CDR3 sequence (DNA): TGCGCCAGCAGCTCCCAACAGGGGCCCGGGGAGCTGTTTTTT.

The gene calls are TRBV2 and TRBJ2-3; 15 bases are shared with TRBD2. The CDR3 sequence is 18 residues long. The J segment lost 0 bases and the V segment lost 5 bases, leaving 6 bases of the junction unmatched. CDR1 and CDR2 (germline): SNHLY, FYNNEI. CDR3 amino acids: CASSLGLAGGTSTDTQYF. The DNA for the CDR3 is TGTGCCAGCAGTTTGGGACTAGCGGGGGGTACTAGCACAGATACGCAGTATTTT.

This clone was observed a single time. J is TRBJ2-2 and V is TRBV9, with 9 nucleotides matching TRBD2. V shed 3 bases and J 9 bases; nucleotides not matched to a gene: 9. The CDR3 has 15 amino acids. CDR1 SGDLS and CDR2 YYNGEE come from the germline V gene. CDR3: CASSATAGGPRELFF. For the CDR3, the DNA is TGTGCCAGCAGCGCGACGGCGGGGGGGCCGAGGGAGCTGTTTTTT.

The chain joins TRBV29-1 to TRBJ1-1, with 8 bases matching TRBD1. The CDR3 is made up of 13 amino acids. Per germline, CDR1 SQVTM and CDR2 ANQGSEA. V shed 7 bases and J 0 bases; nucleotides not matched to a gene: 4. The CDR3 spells CSGMTGVNTEAFF. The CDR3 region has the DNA TGCAGCGGGATGACAGGGGTGAACACTGAAGCTTTCTTT. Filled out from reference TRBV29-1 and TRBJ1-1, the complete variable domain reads SAVISQKPSRDICQRGTSLTIQCQVDSQVTMMFWYRQQPGQSLTLIATANQGSEATYESGFVIDKFPISRPNLTFSTLTVSNMSPEDSSIYLCSGMTGVNTEAFFGQGTRLTVV.